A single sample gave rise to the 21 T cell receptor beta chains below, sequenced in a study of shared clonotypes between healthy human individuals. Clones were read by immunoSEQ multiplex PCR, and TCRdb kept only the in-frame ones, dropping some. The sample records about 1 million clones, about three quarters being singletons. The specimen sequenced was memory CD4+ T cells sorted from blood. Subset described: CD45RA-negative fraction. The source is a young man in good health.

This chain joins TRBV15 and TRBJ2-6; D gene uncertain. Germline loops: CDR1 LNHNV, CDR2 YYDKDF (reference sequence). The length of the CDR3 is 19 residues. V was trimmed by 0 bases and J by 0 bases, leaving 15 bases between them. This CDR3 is CATSRDLGSSISGANVLTF. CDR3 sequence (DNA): TGTGCCACCAGCAGAGATCTCGGCAGCTCCATCTCTGGGGCCAACGTCCTGACTTTC.

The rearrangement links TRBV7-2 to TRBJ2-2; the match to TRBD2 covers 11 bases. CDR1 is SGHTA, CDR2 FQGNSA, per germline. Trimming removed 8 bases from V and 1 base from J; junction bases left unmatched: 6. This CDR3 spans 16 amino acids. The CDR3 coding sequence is TGTGCCAGCCCCTTTGGGACTAGCGGGAACACCGGGGAGCTGTTTTTT. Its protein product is CASPFGTSGNTGELFF.

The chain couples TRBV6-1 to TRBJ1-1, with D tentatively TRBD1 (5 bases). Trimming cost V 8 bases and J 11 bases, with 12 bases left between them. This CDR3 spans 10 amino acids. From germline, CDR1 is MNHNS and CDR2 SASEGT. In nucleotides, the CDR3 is TGTGCCAGCGGACTTTGGGGGGCTTTCTTT. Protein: CASGLWGAFF.

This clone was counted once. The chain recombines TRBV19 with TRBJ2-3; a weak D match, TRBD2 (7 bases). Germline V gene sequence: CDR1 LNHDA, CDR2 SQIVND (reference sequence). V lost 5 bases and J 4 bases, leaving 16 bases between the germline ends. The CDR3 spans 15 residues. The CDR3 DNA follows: TGTGCCAGTAGTTCGGGGGGCCTGAGGGCAGATACGCAGTATTTT. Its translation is CASSSGGLRADTQYF.

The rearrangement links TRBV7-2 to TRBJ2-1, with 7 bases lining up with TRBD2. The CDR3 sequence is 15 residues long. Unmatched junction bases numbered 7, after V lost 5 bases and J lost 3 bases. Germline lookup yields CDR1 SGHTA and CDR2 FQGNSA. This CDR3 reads CASSAARDYYNEQFF. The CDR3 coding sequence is TGTGCCAGCAGCGCCGCTAGGGACTACTACAATGAGCAGTTCTTC.

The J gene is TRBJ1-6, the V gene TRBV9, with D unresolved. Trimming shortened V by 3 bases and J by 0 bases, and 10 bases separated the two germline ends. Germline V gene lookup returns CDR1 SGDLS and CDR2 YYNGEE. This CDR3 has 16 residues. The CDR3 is CASSADPSSYNSPLHF. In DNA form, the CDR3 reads TGTGCCAGCAGCGCCGACCCGAGCTCCTATAATTCACCCCTCCACTTT.

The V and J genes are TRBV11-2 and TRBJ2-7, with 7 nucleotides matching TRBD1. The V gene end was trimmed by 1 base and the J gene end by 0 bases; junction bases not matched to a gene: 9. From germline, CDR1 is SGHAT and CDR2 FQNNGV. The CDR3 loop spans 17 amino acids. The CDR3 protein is CASSLGAFGTASYEQYF. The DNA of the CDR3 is TGTGCCAGCAGCTTAGGGGCTTTTGGGACAGCCTCCTACGAGCAGTACTTC.

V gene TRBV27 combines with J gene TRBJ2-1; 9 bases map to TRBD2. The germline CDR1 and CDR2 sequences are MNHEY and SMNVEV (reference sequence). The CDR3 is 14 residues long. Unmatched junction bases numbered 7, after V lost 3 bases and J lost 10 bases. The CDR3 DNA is TGTGCCAGCAGTTTTGCAGAAACTAGCGGGGAGCAGTTCTTC. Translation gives CASSFAETSGEQFF.

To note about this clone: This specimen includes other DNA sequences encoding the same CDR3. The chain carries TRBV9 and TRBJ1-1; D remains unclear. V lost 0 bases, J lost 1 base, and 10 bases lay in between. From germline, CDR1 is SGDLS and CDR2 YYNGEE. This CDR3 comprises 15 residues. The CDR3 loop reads CASSVDPGTNTEAFF. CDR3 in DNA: TGTGCCAGCAGCGTAGATCCGGGCACGAACACTGAAGCTTTCTTT.

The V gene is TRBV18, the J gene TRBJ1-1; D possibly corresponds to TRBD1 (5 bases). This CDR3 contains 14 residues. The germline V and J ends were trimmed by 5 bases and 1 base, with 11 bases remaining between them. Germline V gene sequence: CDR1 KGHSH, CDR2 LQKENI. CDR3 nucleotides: TGTGCCAGCTCATCACACACAGGGAACACTGAAGCTTTCTTT. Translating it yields CASSSHTGNTEAFF. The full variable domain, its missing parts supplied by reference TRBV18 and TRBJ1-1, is NAGVMQNPRHLVRRRGQEARLRCSPMKGHSHVYWYRQLPEEGLKFMVYLQKENIIDESGMPKERFSAEFPKEGPSILRIQQVVRGDSAAYFCASSSHTGNTEAFFGQGTRLTVV.

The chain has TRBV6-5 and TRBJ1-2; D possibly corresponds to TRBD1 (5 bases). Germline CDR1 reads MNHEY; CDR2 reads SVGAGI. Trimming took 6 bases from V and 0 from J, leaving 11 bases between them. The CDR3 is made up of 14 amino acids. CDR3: CASRRGGTNYGYTF. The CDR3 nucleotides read TGTGCCAGCAGGAGGGGAGGGACTAACTATGGCTACACCTTC.

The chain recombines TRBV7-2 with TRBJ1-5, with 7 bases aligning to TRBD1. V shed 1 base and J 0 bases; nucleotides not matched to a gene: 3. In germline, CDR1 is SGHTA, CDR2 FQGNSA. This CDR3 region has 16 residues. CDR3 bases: TGTGCCAGCAGCTTAGGGACAGGAAGTAGCAATCAGCCCCAGCATTTT. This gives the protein CASSLGTGSSNQPQHF. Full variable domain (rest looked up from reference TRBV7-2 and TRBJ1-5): GAGVSQSPSNKVTEKGKDVELRCDPISGHTALYWYRQSLGQGLEFLIYFQGNSAPDKSGLPSDRFSAERTGGSVSTLTIQRTQQEDSAVYLCASSLGTGSSNQPQHFGDGTRLSIL.

CDR3 DNA: TGTGCCAGCAGCTGGGGACTAGCCTCCGGGGAGCTGTTTTTT. The encoded protein is CASSWGLASGELFF. V usage is TRBV5-4 and J usage is TRBJ2-2; 9 bases are a match to TRBD2. Germline CDR1 reads SGHNT; CDR2 reads YYREEE (reference sequence). This CDR3 is 14 amino acids long. The V and J ends lost 3 bases and 6 bases, in that order; junction bases with no gene match: 3. Combining the CDR3 with reference TRBV5-4 and TRBJ2-2 gives the whole variable domain ETGVTQSPTHLIKTRGQQVTLRCSSQSGHNTVSWYQQALGQGPQFIFQYYREEENGRGNFPPRFSGLQFPNYSSELNVNALELDDSALYLCASSWGLASGELFFGEGSRLTVL.

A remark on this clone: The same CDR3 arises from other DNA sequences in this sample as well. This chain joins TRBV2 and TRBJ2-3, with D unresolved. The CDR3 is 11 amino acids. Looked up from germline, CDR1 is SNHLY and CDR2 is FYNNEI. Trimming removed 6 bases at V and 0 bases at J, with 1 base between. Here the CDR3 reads CASRSTDTQYF. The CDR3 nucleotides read TGTGCCAGCAGGAGCACAGATACGCAGTATTTT.

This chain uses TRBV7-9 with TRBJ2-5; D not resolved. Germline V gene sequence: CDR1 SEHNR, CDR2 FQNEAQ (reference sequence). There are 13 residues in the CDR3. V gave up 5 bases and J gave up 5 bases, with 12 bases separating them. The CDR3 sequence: CASSTRSVETQYF. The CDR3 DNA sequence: TGTGCCAGCAGCACCAGGTCGGTGGAGACCCAGTACTTC.

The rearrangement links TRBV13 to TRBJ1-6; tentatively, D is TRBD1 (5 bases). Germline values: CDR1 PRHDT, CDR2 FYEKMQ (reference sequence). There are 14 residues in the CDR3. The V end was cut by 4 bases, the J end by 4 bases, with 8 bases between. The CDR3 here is CASSSGTYNSPLHF. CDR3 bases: TGTGCCAGCAGCTCCGGGACTTATAATTCACCCCTCCACTTT.

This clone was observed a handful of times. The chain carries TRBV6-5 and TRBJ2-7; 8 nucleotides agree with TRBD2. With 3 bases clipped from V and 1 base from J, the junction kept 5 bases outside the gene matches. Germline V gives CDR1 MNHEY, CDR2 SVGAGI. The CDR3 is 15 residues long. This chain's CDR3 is CASSYSSGGSYEQYF. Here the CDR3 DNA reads TGTGCCAGCAGTTATTCCAGCGGGGGATCCTACGAGCAGTACTTC.

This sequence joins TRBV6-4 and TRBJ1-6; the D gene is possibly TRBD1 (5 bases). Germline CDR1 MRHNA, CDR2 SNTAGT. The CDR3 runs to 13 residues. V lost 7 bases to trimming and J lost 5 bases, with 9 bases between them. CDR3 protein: CASNAGNNSPLHF. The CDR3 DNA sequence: TGTGCCAGCAACGCAGGGAATAATTCACCCCTCCACTTT.

In DNA form, the CDR3 reads TGTGCCAGTAAGAGACCGGGGGGACTATACAATGAGCAGTTCTTC. This sequence encodes CASKRPGGLYNEQFF. J is TRBJ2-1 and V is TRBV19; 7 nucleotides line up with TRBD2. The CDR3 has 15 amino acids. Per germline, CDR1 LNHDA and CDR2 SQIVND (reference sequence). V lost 7 bases to trimming and J lost 4 bases; unmatched junction nucleotides: 10.

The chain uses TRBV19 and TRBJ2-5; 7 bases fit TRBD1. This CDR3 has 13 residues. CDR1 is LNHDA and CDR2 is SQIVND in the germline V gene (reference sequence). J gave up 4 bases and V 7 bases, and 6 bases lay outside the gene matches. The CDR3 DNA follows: TGTGCCAGTACCCAACAGGGGTCAGAGACCCAGTACTTC. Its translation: CASTQQGSETQYF. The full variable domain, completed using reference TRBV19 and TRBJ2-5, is DGGITQSPKYLFRKEGQNVTLSCEQNLNHDAMYWYRQDPGQGLRLIYYSQIVNDFQKGDIAEGYSVSREKKESFPLTVTSAQKNPTAFYLCASTQQGSETQYFGPGTRLLVL.

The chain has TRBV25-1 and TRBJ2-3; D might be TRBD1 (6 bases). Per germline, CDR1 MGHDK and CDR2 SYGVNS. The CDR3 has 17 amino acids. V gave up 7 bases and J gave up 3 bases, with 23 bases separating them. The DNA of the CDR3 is TGTGCCAGCAATCCCGTTGGGACACAATATACAACAGATACGCAGTATTTT. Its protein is CASNPVGTQYTTDTQYF.